These 21 T cell receptor beta chains were all obtained from the same sample, sequenced in a study of blood T cell repertoires in COVID-19. Here immunoSEQ multiplex PCR was the method, and the copy in TCRdb shows in-frame clones only, minus some. The table lists 350,000 to 400,000 clones, over 75% of them singletons. Specimen: PBMCs or T cells enriched from blood (not recorded which). Source of these receptors: a man aged 35-49 years in a cohort exposed to, infected with or recovered from COVID-19 (not recorded which).

The V gene is TRBV18, the J gene TRBJ2-7; no definite D call. The V gene's germline CDR1 is KGHSH and CDR2 LQKENI. The CDR3 runs to 14 residues. V lost 3 bases and J 6 bases, leaving 15 bases between the germline ends. The CDR3 region is CASSPTEIGLEQYF. The CDR3 DNA follows: TGTGCCAGCTCACCGACTGAGATAGGCCTCGAGCAGTACTTC.

The chain links TRBV10-1 to TRBJ2-1; D perhaps matches TRBD2 (5 bases). CDR1 and CDR2 (germline): WNHNN, SYGVQD (reference sequence). The CDR3 spans 16 residues. Trimming cost V 3 bases and J 0 bases, with 12 bases left between them. CDR3 region: CASSDQEASSYNEQFF. The CDR3 DNA is TGCGCCAGCAGTGATCAGGAGGCAAGCTCCTACAATGAGCAGTTCTTC.

The chain employs TRBV11-2 and TRBJ2-7; TRBD1 is a possible D gene (6 bases). The germline gives CDR1 SGHAT, CDR2 FQNNGV. The CDR3 runs 17 residues. Trimming took off 1 base at V and 0 bases at J, with 16 bases between the two ends. The CDR3 region has the DNA TGTGCCAGCAGCTTAGTTCCGCAGGGGCACAGCTCCTACGAGCAGTACTTC. Translated: CASSLVPQGHSSYEQYF.

This chain uses TRBV29-1 with TRBJ2-2; D remains unclear. The CDR3 covers 14 residues. V was pared by 1 base and J by 0 bases, with 6 bases between. The V gene's germline CDR1 is SQVTM and CDR2 ANQGSEA. CDR3 in amino acids: CSVEVNSNTGELFF. The CDR3 DNA reads as TGCAGCGTTGAAGTCAATTCGAACACCGGGGAGCTGTTTTTT.

This chain connects TRBV7-3 to TRBJ1-2; 12 bases line up with TRBD1. This CDR3 has 13 residues. Per germline, CDR1 SGHTA and CDR2 FQGTGA. V trimming: 5 bases; J trimming: 8 bases; junction bases outside the gene matches: 3. The CDR3 is CASSAGTGGGYTF. In nucleotides, the CDR3 is TGTGCCAGCAGCGCCGGGACAGGGGGCGGCTACACCTTC.

The chain links TRBV7-8 to TRBJ1-1, with 8 bases that match TRBD1. In germline, CDR1 is SGHVS, CDR2 FQNEAQ. Trimming at V came to 6 bases and at J to 3 bases, leaving 6 bases not matched to a gene. CDR3 length: 14 residues. CDR3 coding DNA: TGTGCCAGCAGTAACAGGGGGAGGGACACTGAAGCTTTCTTT. As protein: CASSNRGRDTEAFF.

This CDR3 is CASSPTLRRGELFF. DNA of the CDR3: TGTGCCAGCAGCCCCACGCTGAGGAGGGGGGAGCTGTTTTTT. The chain recombines TRBV5-4 with TRBJ2-2; D might be TRBD2 (5 bases). CDR1 is SGHNT and CDR2 is YYREEE in the germline V gene (reference sequence). Trimming left V 4 bases short and J 8 bases short, with 15 bases between. The CDR3 has 14 amino acids.

The chain uses TRBV24-1 and TRBJ1-2, with TRBD1 identical over 7 bases. J gave up 3 bases and V 6 bases, and 6 bases lay outside the gene matches. This CDR3 comprises 14 residues. Germline V gene sequence: CDR1 KGHDR, CDR2 SFDVKD. CDR3 protein: CATSNRDSYYGYTF. The CDR3 region has the DNA TGTGCCACCAGTAACCGGGACAGCTACTATGGCTACACCTTC.

V and J are TRBV4-2 and TRBJ2-5, with TRBD2 as a possible D gene (6 bases). V was pared by 4 bases and J by 2 bases, with 14 bases between. This CDR3 contains 15 residues. CDR1 is LGHNA, CDR2 YNFKEQ, per germline. CDR3: CASSPGTSQQETQYF. In DNA, the CDR3 is TGTGCCAGCAGCCCGGGAACTAGCCAACAAGAGACCCAGTACTTC.

J is TRBJ1-4 and V is TRBV18, with D possibly TRBD1 on 6 matching bases. Trimming removed 3 bases at V and 8 bases at J, with 10 bases between. Germline lookup yields CDR1 KGHSH and CDR2 LQKENI. CDR3 length equals 13 residues. Here the CDR3 DNA reads TGTGCCAGCTCACCCGGGGGGCTCGAAAAACTGTTTTTT. Residues: CASSPGGLEKLFF.

The CDR3 bases are TGTGCCAGCAGTGGGGGAGGGGAAGGACAGCCCCAGCATTTT. This gives the protein CASSGGGEGQPQHF. The V call is TRBV28, the J call TRBJ1-5; possibly TRBD1 for D (5 bases). CDR1 and CDR2 (germline): MDHEN, SYDVKM. V was pared by 5 bases and J by 7 bases, with 15 bases between. The CDR3 extends over 14 amino acids.

The gene calls are TRBV18 and TRBJ1-4; TRBD1 aligns across 7 bases. Germline lookup yields CDR1 KGHSH and CDR2 LQKENI. V was pared by 3 bases and J by 7 bases, with 8 bases of the junction left unmatched. The CDR3 is made up of 15 amino acids. CDR3 DNA sequence: TGTGCCAGCTCACCTCAACAGGGGAACGGTGAAAAACTGTTTTTT. It is translated as CASSPQQGNGEKLFF.

The chain couples TRBV21-1 to TRBJ2-7; the table calls TRBD2, which could not be checked here. TRBV21-1 constitutes a pseudogene. The CDR3 spans 16 residues. CDR3 amino acids: CASIPGLAERADEQYF. The CDR3 DNA sequence: TGTGCCAGCATACCGGGACTAGCGGAAAGGGCTGACGAGCAGTACTTC.

This chain links TRBV27 with TRBJ2-2; possibly TRBD1 for D (6 bases). Germline-derived CDR1 and CDR2 are MNHEY and SMNVEV (reference sequence). The CDR3 totals 16 residues. V was trimmed by 5 bases and J by 6 bases, leaving 19 bases between them. This CDR3 reads CASSPRQEANAGELFF. The CDR3 DNA is TGTGCCAGCAGTCCTAGACAGGAAGCAAACGCCGGGGAGCTGTTTTTT.

This clone was picked up a small number of times. The chain recombines TRBV5-4 with TRBJ2-1; 9 bases fit TRBD2. Trimming took 9 bases from V and 4 from J; bases not matched to a gene: 11. The CDR3 contains 15 residues. The germline V gene has CDR1 SGHNT and CDR2 YYREEE (reference sequence). The CDR3 DNA reads TGTGCCACCTCAAATAGCGGGAGACTTTACAATGAGCAGTTCTTC. Translating gives CATSNSGRLYNEQFF.

The chain couples TRBV6-5 to TRBJ1-2; no clear D. The CDR3 extends over 16 amino acids. The germline CDR1 and CDR2 sequences are MNHEY and SVGAGI. Between the trimmed V and J ends, which lost 0 bases and 7 bases, there was a span of 18 bases. The chain's CDR3 is CASSYSPKGADAGYTF. The CDR3 DNA sequence: TGTGCCAGCAGTTACTCGCCGAAGGGAGCGGATGCTGGCTACACCTTC.

This chain links TRBV19 with TRBJ1-4, with TRBD1 matching over 7 bases. Trimming at V came to 8 bases and at J to 8 bases, leaving 11 bases not matched to a gene. CDR1 and CDR2 (germline): LNHDA, SQIVND (reference sequence). The CDR3 is 14 amino acids. The CDR3 loop is CASAYRTGREKLFF. CDR3 DNA: TGTGCCAGTGCCTACAGGACAGGAAGAGAAAAACTGTTTTTT.

The chain joins TRBV27 to TRBJ1-1; D gene ambiguous. The CDR3 sequence is 13 residues long. Germline values: CDR1 MNHEY, CDR2 SMNVEV (reference sequence). V lost 2 bases and J lost 2, with 6 bases in between. CDR3 in amino acids: CASSLLRNTEAFF. CDR3 in DNA: TGTGCCAGCAGTTTACTCAGAAACACTGAAGCTTTCTTT.

The rearrangement joins TRBV7-8 to TRBJ1-5; D not certain. V shed 1 base and J shed 5 bases, with 9 bases lying between them. The CDR3 has 14 residues. In germline, CDR1 is SGHVS, CDR2 FQNEAQ. CDR3 in amino acids: CASSLGHRDQPQHF. The CDR3 nucleotides read TGTGCCAGCAGCTTAGGTCACAGAGATCAGCCCCAGCATTTT. The full variable domain, rest sourced from reference TRBV7-8 and TRBJ1-5, is GAGVSQSPRYKVAKRGQDVALRCDPISGHVSLFWYQQALGQGPEFLTYFQNEAQLDKSGLPSDRFFAERPEGSVSTLKIQRTQQEDSAVYLCASSLGHRDQPQHFGDGTRLSIL.

The CDR3 protein is CASSQRLAAETQYF. CDR3 nucleotides: TGTGCCAGCAGCCAGAGACTAGCCGCGGAGACCCAGTACTTC. The V call is TRBV3-1 (or the pseudogene TRBV3-2), the J call TRBJ2-5, with TRBD2 matching 7 bases. Per the germline V gene, CDR1 is LGHDT and CDR2 is YNNKEL (reference sequence). This CDR3 contains 14 residues. Trimming took 3 bases from V and 5 from J; bases not matched to a gene: 6.

The V and J genes are TRBV11-2 and TRBJ1-2; tentative D call: TRBD1 (5 bases). Trimming took 4 bases from V and 6 from J, leaving 9 bases between them. The CDR3 covers 12 residues. Germline loops: CDR1 SGHAT, CDR2 FQNNGV. The CDR3 sequence: CASSSSGNGYTF. The CDR3 DNA reads TGTGCCAGCAGCTCCTCAGGGAATGGCTACACCTTC.